These 14 T cell receptor beta chains came from one sample sequenced in a study of T cells expressing NK-cell markers. TCRdb re-called the 5' RACE reads and catalogs CDR3 proteins one per entry, DNA excluded. The sample includes about half a million distinct CDR3 sequences. The sequenced sample was blood T cells: a sorted CD56 or NKG2C T cell subset, CD4+ or CD8+ T cells, or bulk PBMC T cells (not recorded which). The origin of the receptors is a woman in her forties or fifties in good health.

V is TRBV11-2 and J is TRBJ2-1; TCRdb proposes TRBD2, but this gene call is untestable without DNA. The CDR3 runs 15 residues. From germline, CDR1 is SGHAT and CDR2 FQNNGV. This CDR3 reads CASSLEGLISNEQFF.

The gene calls are TRBV24-1 and TRBJ2-5; with no DNA, the TCRdb D assignment of TRBD1 cannot be verified. The CDR3 has 16 amino acids. In germline, CDR1 is KGHDR, CDR2 SFDVKD. The chain's CDR3 is CATSPKGKGRVETQYF.

The CDR3 sequence: CASSRDSLQTDTQYF. The chain joins TRBV6-5 to TRBJ2-3; TCRdb names TRBD1, which stays unverified in the absence of DNA. Germline V gene lookup returns CDR1 MNHEY and CDR2 SVGAGI. This CDR3 has 15 amino acids.

V is TRBV7-3 and J is TRBJ2-3; TCRdb's D call, TRBD1, is unchecked because there is no DNA. There are 14 residues in the CDR3. Germline CDR1 reads SGHTA; CDR2 reads FQGTGA. CDR3 sequence reads: CASSQQGKTDTQYF.

CDR3 sequence: CASSWDTSKDTGELFF. The rearrangement links TRBV12-3 or TRBV12-4 to TRBJ2-2; there is no DNA to check the TCRdb D call of TRBD1. This CDR3 region has 16 residues.

V gene TRBV6-5 combines with J gene TRBJ1-6. CDR1 and CDR2 from the germline V gene are MNHEY and SVGAGI. The CDR3 totals 14 residues. CDR3 loop: CASSSQNNNSPLHF.

The rearrangement links TRBV15 to TRBJ2-1; TCRdb selects TRBD1, and the lack of DNA leaves this call unchecked. The CDR3 runs to 16 residues. The germline CDR1 and CDR2 sequences are LNHNV and YYDKDF (reference sequence). This CDR3 reads CATSRDRGGQYNEQFF.

The chain couples TRBV10-1 to TRBJ2-3; the D call of TRBD2 rests on TCRdb alone, since no DNA is present to check it. In germline, CDR1 is WNHNN, CDR2 SYGVQD (reference sequence). There are 17 residues in the CDR3. The chain's CDR3 is CASSDFGRTRLEDTQYF.

This sequence joins TRBV7-2 and TRBJ2-1; the D call from TCRdb, TRBD2, cannot be confirmed without DNA. The germline CDR1 and CDR2 sequences are SGHTA and FQGNSA. This CDR3 has 15 amino acids. The CDR3 sequence is CASSMTSGGGHEQFF. Filled out from reference TRBV7-2 and TRBJ2-1, the complete variable domain reads GAGVSQSPSNKVTEKGKDVELRCDPISGHTALYWYRQSLGQGLEFLIYFQGNSAPDKSGLPSDRFSAERTGGSVSTLTIQRTQQEDSAVYLCASSMTSGGGHEQFFGPGTRLTVL.

This rearrangement joins TRBV6-1 to TRBJ2-5; TCRdb gives TRBD1 as the D gene, but with no DNA this cannot be confirmed. The CDR3 consists of 15 residues. The germline gives CDR1 MNHNS, CDR2 SASEGT. The CDR3 here is CATRGGRATQETQYF.

V usage is TRBV6-5 and J usage is TRBJ2-7; TCRdb reports TRBD2, a call that lacks DNA to check it against. CDR1 is MNHEY, CDR2 SVGAGI, per germline. The CDR3 has 14 residues. CDR3 amino acids: CATKGGELAYEQYF.

The chain links TRBV7-6 to TRBJ2-6; TCRdb calls TRBD2, which cannot be checked without DNA. This CDR3 region has 22 residues. The germline V gene encodes CDR1 SGHVS and CDR2 FNYEAQ. The CDR3 protein is CASSLALRGGRGHLSGANVLTF. Together with reference TRBV7-6 and TRBJ2-6, the CDR3 gives the full variable domain: GAGVSQSPRYKVTKRGQDVALRCDPISGHVSLYWYRQALGQGPEFLTYFNYEAQQDKSGLPNDRFSAERPEGSISTLTIQRTEQRDSAMYRCASSLALRGGRGHLSGANVLTFGAGSRLTVL.

The chain couples TRBV2 to TRBJ2-3; lacking DNA, the TRBD1 call made by TCRdb goes unchecked. The CDR3 runs to 11 residues. Germline assignment: CDR1 SNHLY and CDR2 FYNNEI. The CDR3 spells CASRQGYTQYF.

J is TRBJ2-7 and V is TRBV28; TCRdb outputs TRBD2, but without DNA this stays unchecked. The germline V gene has CDR1 MDHEN and CDR2 SYDVKM. This CDR3 has 15 amino acids. The CDR3 spells CASSLYTSGRAEQYF.